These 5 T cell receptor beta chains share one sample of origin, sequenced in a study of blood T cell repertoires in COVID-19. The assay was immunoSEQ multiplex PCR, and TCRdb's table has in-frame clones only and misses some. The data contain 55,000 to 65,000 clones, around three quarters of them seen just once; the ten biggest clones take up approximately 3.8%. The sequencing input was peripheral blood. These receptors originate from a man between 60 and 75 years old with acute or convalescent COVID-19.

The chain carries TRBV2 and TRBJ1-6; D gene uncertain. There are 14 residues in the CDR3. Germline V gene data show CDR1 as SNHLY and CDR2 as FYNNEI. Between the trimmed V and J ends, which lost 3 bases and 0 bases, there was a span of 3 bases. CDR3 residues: CASSESSYNSPLHF. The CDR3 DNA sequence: TGTGCCAGCAGTGAGAGCTCCTATAATTCACCCCTCCACTTT.

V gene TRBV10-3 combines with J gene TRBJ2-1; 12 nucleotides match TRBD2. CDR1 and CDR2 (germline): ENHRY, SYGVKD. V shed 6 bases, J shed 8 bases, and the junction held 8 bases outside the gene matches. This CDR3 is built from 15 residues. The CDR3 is CAIRETSGSVHEQFF. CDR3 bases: TGTGCCATCAGGGAGACTAGCGGGAGTGTCCATGAGCAGTTCTTC.

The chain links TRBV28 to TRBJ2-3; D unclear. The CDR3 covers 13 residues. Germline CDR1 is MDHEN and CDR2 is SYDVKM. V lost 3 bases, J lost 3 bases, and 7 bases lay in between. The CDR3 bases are TGTGCCAGCAGTTTTTTAATGACAGATACGCAGTATTTT. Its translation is CASSFLMTDTQYF.

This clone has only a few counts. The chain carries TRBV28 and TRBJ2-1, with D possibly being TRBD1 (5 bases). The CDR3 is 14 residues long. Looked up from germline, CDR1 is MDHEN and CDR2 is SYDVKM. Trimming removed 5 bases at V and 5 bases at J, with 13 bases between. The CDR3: CASSPWGPNNEQFF. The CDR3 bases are TGTGCCAGCAGTCCTTGGGGCCCCAACAATGAGCAGTTCTTC.

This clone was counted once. The CDR3 DNA sequence: TGTGCCAGTATGAAGGCAGCCCGAGGGTTCACTGAAGCTTTCTTT. Protein product: CASMKAARGFTEAFF. This chain uses TRBV19 with TRBJ1-1, with D uncertain. Trimming stripped 7 bases from V and 4 bases from J, with 19 bases between. Germline lookup yields CDR1 LNHDA and CDR2 SQIVND (reference sequence). This CDR3 has 15 amino acids. The full variable domain, its missing parts supplied by reference TRBV19 and TRBJ1-1, is DGGITQSPKYLFRKEGQNVTLSCEQNLNHDAMYWYRQDPGQGLRLIYYSQIVNDFQKGDIAEGYSVSREKKESFPLTVTSAQKNPTAFYLCASMKAARGFTEAFFGQGTRLTVV.